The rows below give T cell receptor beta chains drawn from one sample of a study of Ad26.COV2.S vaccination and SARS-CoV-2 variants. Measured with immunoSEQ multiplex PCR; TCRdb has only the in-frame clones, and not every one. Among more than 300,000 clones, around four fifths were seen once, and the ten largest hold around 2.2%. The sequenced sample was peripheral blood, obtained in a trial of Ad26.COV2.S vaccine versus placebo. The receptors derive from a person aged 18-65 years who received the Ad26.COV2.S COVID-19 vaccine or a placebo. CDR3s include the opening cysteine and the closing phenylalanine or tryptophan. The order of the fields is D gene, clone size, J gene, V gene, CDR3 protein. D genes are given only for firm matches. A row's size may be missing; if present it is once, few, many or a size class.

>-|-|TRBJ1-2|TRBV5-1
CASSSGGTFNYGYTF
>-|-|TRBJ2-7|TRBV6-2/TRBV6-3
CASSYSGRAGYEQYF
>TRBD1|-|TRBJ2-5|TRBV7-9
CASSWGTGEETQYF
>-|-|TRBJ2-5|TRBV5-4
CASSLLGTEKETQYF
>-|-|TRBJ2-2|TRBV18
CASSPREGLATGELFF
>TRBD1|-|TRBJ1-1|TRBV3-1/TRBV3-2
CASSQAFRQGPKDTEAFF
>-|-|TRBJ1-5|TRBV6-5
CASSNGRDQPQHF
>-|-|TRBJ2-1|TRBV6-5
CASKASRGLNEQFF
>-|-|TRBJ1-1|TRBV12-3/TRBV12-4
CASRRKGPYAAFF
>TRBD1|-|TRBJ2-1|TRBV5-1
CASSLVQGQGEQFF
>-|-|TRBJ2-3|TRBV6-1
CASSEAGGTDTQYF
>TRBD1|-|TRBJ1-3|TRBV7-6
CASSLTQGQGNTIYF
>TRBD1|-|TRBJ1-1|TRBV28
CASSFQGGVSAFF
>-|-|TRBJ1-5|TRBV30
CAWEEGFGQPQHF
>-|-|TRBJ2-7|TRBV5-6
CASSLELASYEQYF
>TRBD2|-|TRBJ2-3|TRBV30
CAWSVPSGGTGTDTQYF
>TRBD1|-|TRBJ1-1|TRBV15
CATSIRDREGNTEAFF
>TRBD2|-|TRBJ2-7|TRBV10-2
CASSRLAGGSGEQYF
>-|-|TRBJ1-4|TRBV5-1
CASSLGANEKLFF
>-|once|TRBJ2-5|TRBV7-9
CASSLVDYGKETQYF
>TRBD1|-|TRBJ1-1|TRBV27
CASSSDPPDRGTEAFF
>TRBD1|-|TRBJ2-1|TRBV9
CASSFRTGGNEQFF
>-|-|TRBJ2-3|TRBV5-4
CASSLGQDTQYF
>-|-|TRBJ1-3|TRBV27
CASSLSEAQFGNTIYF
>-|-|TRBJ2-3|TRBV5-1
CASSFSGASTDTQYF
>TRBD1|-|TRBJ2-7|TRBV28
CASSSSGTGTYEQYF
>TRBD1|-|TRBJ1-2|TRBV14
CASRPTGGNNYGYTF
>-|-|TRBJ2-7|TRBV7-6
CASSLEPRLAGSSYEQYF
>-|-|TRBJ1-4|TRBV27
CASSYDRRNEKLFF
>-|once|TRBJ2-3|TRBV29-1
CSVRPGSKRDTQYF
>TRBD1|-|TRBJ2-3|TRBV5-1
CASSLQQGTDTQYF
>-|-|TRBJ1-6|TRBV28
CASSLQGQLSPLHF
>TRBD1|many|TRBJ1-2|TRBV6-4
CASSDSGGIGYGYTF
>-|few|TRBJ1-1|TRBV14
CASSPQGLRAFF
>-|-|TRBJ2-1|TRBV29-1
CSVTPTGGGYNEQFF
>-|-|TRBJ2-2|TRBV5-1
CASRTGNTGELFF
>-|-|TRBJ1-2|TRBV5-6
CASSLGQSLGYTF
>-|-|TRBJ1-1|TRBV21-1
CASSRPVRLAGMNTEAFF
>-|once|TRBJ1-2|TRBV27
CASSLGRNYGYTF
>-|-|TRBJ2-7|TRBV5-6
CASSLFDEQYF
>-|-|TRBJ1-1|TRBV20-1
CSASPNPGWDTEAFF
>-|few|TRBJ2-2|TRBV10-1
CASQRPGTGELFF